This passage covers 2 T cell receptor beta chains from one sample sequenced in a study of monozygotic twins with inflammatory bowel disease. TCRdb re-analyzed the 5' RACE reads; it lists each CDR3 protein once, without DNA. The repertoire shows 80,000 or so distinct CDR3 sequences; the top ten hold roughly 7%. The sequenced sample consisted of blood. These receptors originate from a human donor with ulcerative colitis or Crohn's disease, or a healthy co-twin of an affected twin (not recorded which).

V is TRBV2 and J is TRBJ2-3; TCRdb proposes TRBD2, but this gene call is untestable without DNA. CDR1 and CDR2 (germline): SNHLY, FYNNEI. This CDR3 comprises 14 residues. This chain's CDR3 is CASSAGLAIDTQYF.

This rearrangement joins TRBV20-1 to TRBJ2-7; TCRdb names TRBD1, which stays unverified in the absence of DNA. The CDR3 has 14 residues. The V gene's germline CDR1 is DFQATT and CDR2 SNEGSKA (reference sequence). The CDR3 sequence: CSAGKDRARPEQYF.